This T cell receptor (beta chain) was sequenced for a study of human T cells and chemical hapten exposure. Each CDR3 protein is one row after TCRdb ran MiXCR on the RACE reads. This table has approximately 260,000 distinct CDR3 sequences, 7% to 10% appearing once. In this sample, this clonotype turned up a few times. Its cognate antigen is unknown. Study-level results: Expanded TCRs showed more large CDR3 clusters than pre-sensitization or healthy control sets. Those TCRs sitting above 1 in 1000 frequency stayed the same with DPC sensitization.

The sample's time point: pre-sensitization, week 0. Treatment described: therapeutic diphenylcyclopropenone sensitization with weekly scalp DPC. Germline assignment: CDR1 SNHLY and CDR2 FYNNEI. The length of the CDR3 is 14 residues. Trimming stripped 5 bases from V and 6 bases from J, with 11 bases between. The TCR sequence derives from a woman in her thirties or forties with alopecia areata. Some clones in this sample may be carry-over from other donors' samples. Sequences were derived from whole blood, sampled in connection with sensitization to the hapten diphenylcyclopropenone (DPC). The V gene is TRBV2, the J gene TRBJ1-6; tentative D call: TRBD1 (5 bases). The CDR3 DNA follows: TGTGCCAGCAGTTGGGGCAGTCCTAATTCACCCCTCCACTTT. Translating gives CASSWGSPNSPLHF.